This TCR beta chain was retrieved from a study of prognosis after radiotherapy for stage I lung cancer. The CDR3 contains 13 residues. The V end lost 8 bases, the J end lost 0 bases, and 11 bases lay between the germline ends. The germline CDR1 and CDR2 sequences are SGHTA and FQGNSA. Two-round multiplex PCR, the amplification method, yielded TCR beta CDR3 from genomic DNA. Each TRBV and TRBJ gene had its own primer in the first PCR round. TCRdb re-called the multiplex PCR reads with MiXCR, one entry per CDR3 protein. This repertoire shows roughly 26,000 distinct CDR3 sequences, around 30% found once; its top ten account for 30% to 40%.

The chain uses TRBV7-2 and TRBJ2-7, with D possibly matching TRBD1 (6 bases). Sequenced here: PBMCs, sampled before or after stereotactic body radiation therapy (not recorded which). The source is a donor aged 50 or older with non-small cell lung cancer. DNA of the CDR3: TGTGCCAGCGAGGGACACTTCTCCTACGAGCAGTACTTC. This sequence encodes CASEGHFSYEQYF.